A single sample gave rise to the 30 T cell receptor beta chains below, sequenced in a study of blood T cell repertoires in COVID-19. The method was immunoSEQ multiplex PCR; TCRdb's version includes in-frame clones alone and lacks a portion of them. The table has 200,000 to 250,000 clones, about 90% seen once. The sequenced sample consisted of peripheral blood. The receptors come from a man in his 60s with acute or convalescent COVID-19.

J is TRBJ2-1 and V is TRBV7-9; TRBD1 matches at 7 bases. This CDR3 has 16 residues. The germline V gene has CDR1 SEHNR and CDR2 FQNEAQ (reference sequence). The V segment lost 5 bases and the J segment 2 bases; nucleotides outside the gene matches: 9. For the CDR3, the DNA is TGTGCCAGCAGCCACCAAGGGGGCCGCGCCTACAATGAGCAGTTCTTC. It is translated as CASSHQGGRAYNEQFF.

The J gene is TRBJ2-2, the V gene TRBV7-3; 8 bases line up with TRBD2. The CDR3 consists of 17 residues. The trim removed 2 bases at V and 2 bases at J, leaving 7 bases unmatched. Germline values: CDR1 SGHTA, CDR2 FQGTGA. CDR3 residues: CASSLPIAGTNTGELFF. The CDR3 coding sequence is TGTGCCAGCAGCTTACCTATAGCGGGAACCAACACCGGGGAGCTGTTTTTT.

The rearrangement uses TRBV6-6 and TRBJ1-4; 10 nucleotides line up with TRBD1. Germline V gives CDR1 MNHNY, CDR2 SVGAGI (reference sequence). V gave up 7 bases and J gave up 9 bases; unmatched junction bases: 20. The length of the CDR3 is 18 residues. This chain's CDR3 is CASIRRDRGPGGTKKLFF. CDR3 sequence (DNA): TGTGCCAGCATTCGCCGGGACAGGGGCCCGGGCGGGACGAAAAAACTGTTTTTT.

V gene TRBV27 combines with J gene TRBJ1-2; D is perhaps TRBD1 (5 bases). CDR3 length: 15 amino acids. Germline loops: CDR1 MNHEY, CDR2 SMNVEV (reference sequence). The V end lost 6 bases, the J end lost 2 bases, and 16 bases lay between the germline ends. This CDR3 is CASSRGAQGNYGYTF. CDR3 DNA sequence: TGTGCCAGCAGCCGCGGGGCCCAAGGGAACTATGGCTACACCTTC.

This clone was counted a few times. The chain recombines TRBV27 with TRBJ1-2; possibly TRBD1 for D (5 bases). CDR3 length: 15 amino acids. V lost 5 bases to trimming and J lost 3 bases, with 16 bases between them. The germline CDR1 and CDR2 sequences are MNHEY and SMNVEV (reference sequence). The CDR3 bases are TGTGCCAGCAGTGAGGCGGCAGGGAAGGACTATGGCTACACCTTC. This codes for CASSEAAGKDYGYTF.

The rearrangement links TRBV7-2 to TRBJ2-7; TRBD2 matches at 10 bases. Germline V CDR1 and CDR2: SGHTA, FQGNSA. J lost 3 bases, V lost 2 bases, and 4 bases had no gene match. The CDR3 extends over 15 amino acids. The CDR3, as DNA: TGTGCCAGCAGCTTAAGCGGGAGGGAATACTACGAGCAGTACTTC. Translated, it gives CASSLSGREYYEQYF.

CDR3 in DNA: TGCGCCAGCAGCTTGGGACTAGCGGGAGTCTTAAAGACCCAGTACTTC. Protein: CASSLGLAGVLKTQYF. The V gene is TRBV5-1, the J gene TRBJ2-5; 12 bases are shared with TRBD2. The germline gives CDR1 SGHRS, CDR2 YFSETQ. The trim removed 0 bases at V and 6 bases at J, leaving 6 bases unmatched. This CDR3 is built from 16 residues.

V is TRBV11-2 and J is TRBJ2-1; a possible D gene is TRBD1 (6 bases). Per germline, CDR1 SGHAT and CDR2 FQNNGV. The CDR3 has 11 residues. Trimming removed 4 bases from V and 12 bases from J, with 10 bases in between. In DNA, the CDR3 is TGTGCCAGCAGCTCCACAGGGTTGCAGTTCTTC. Amino acid sequence: CASSSTGLQFF.

The chain uses TRBV5-1 and TRBJ2-7; 10 positions match TRBD2. V trimming: 2 bases; J trimming: 5 bases; junction bases outside the gene matches: 7. The CDR3 covers 15 residues. Germline loops: CDR1 SGHRS, CDR2 YFSETQ. Here the CDR3 reads CASSLVAGGQDEQYF. In DNA form, the CDR3 reads TGCGCCAGCAGCTTAGTAGCGGGAGGCCAGGACGAGCAGTACTTC.

The chain uses TRBV29-1 and TRBJ1-1; TRBD1 is a possible D gene (6 bases). There are 13 residues in the CDR3. Between the trimmed V and J ends, which lost 5 bases and 0 bases, there was a span of 10 bases. Germline V gene data show CDR1 as SQVTM and CDR2 as ANQGSEA. The CDR3 DNA is TGCAGCGTTTCAACAGGGATGAACACTGAAGCTTTCTTT. As protein: CSVSTGMNTEAFF.

This clone was found a few times. This chain connects TRBV2 to TRBJ2-5, with a tentative D call TRBD2 (6 bases). Trimming took 1 base from V and 1 from J, leaving 10 bases between them. The CDR3 spans 15 residues. Per the germline V gene, CDR1 is SNHLY and CDR2 is FYNNEI. This CDR3 reads CASSEGRGPQETQYF. The CDR3 DNA is TGTGCCAGCAGTGAAGGGAGGGGACCCCAAGAGACCCAGTACTTC.

The rearrangement joins TRBV15 to TRBJ2-1, with 7 bases matching TRBD2. Trimming removed 5 bases from V and 15 bases from J; junction bases left unmatched: 13. CDR1 LNHNV and CDR2 YYDKDF come from the germline V gene (reference sequence). CDR3 length equals 13 residues. The CDR3: CATSVIRKRDLFF. DNA of the CDR3: TGTGCCACCAGCGTAATTAGGAAGCGGGACTTGTTCTTC. The full variable domain, completed using reference TRBV15 and TRBJ2-1, is DAMVIQNPRYQVTQFGKPVTLSCSQTLNHNVMYWYQQKSSQAPKLLFHYYDKDFNNEADTPDNFQSRRPNTSFCFLDIRSPGLGDTAMYLCATSVIRKRDLFFGPGTRLTVL.

The chain combines TRBV18 with TRBJ1-3; no firm D call. Germline CDR1 reads KGHSH; CDR2 reads LQKENI. This CDR3 spans 16 amino acids. The V end was cut by 3 bases, the J end by 0 bases, with 12 bases between. CDR3 in amino acids: CASSPSGDSSGNTIYF. In DNA form, the CDR3 reads TGTGCCAGCTCACCCTCCGGGGATTCCTCTGGAAACACCATATATTTT.

The chain links TRBV7-9 to TRBJ1-5, with 7 bases lining up with TRBD1. The CDR3 is 16 residues long. Germline lookup yields CDR1 SEHNR and CDR2 FQNEAQ (reference sequence). J gave up 0 bases and V 5 bases, and 7 bases lay outside the gene matches. The CDR3 region has the DNA TGTGCCAGCAGCCCAACAGGGGACCATAGCAATCAGCCCCAGCATTTT. Its protein is CASSPTGDHSNQPQHF.

The chain is built from TRBV13 and TRBJ2-1; 14 bases agree with TRBD2. This CDR3 has 17 amino acids. Trimming cost V 5 bases and J 6 bases; bases outside gene matches: 9. Germline V gene sequence: CDR1 PRHDT, CDR2 FYEKMQ (reference sequence). The CDR3, as DNA: TGTGCCAGCAGCCCACCGGGACTAGCGGGAGTCATCAATGAGCAGTTCTTC. Its protein is CASSPPGLAGVINEQFF. Filled out from reference TRBV13 and TRBJ2-1, the complete variable domain reads AAGVIQSPRHLIKEKRETATLKCYPIPRHDTVYWYQQGPGQDPQFLISFYEKMQSDKGSIPDRFSAQQFSDYHSELNMSSLELGDSALYFCASSPPGLAGVINEQFFGPGTRLTVL.

The chain uses TRBV7-3 and TRBJ2-1, with TRBD1 as a possible D gene (5 bases). The germline gives CDR1 SGHTA, CDR2 FQGTGA. Trimming removed 3 bases from V and 9 bases from J, with 9 bases in between. CDR3 length: 12 amino acids. The CDR3 region has the DNA TGTGCCAGCAGCTTCTCCCAGGGTGAGCAGTTCTTC. This translates into CASSFSQGEQFF.

The chain is built from TRBV6-5 and TRBJ2-2, with D uncertain. This CDR3 has 14 amino acids. Trimming removed 2 bases from V and 4 bases from J, with 8 bases in between. CDR1 and CDR2 from the germline V gene are MNHEY and SVGAGI. CDR3 region: CASSYVFGTGELFF. Here the CDR3 DNA reads TGTGCCAGCAGTTACGTGTTCGGCACCGGGGAGCTGTTTTTT.

The rearrangement joins TRBV6-5 to TRBJ2-3; D might be TRBD1 (7 bases). The V gene's germline CDR1 is MNHEY and CDR2 SVGAGI. V was cut by 6 bases and J by 5 bases, with 12 bases left in between. There are 13 residues in the CDR3. The CDR3 nucleotides are TGTGCCAGCAGGCGCCAGGGGGGAGATACGCAGTATTTT. It specifies CASRRQGGDTQYF.

The gene calls are TRBV9 and TRBJ2-7; 7 bases are shared with TRBD1. The V segment lost 4 bases and the J segment 6 bases; nucleotides outside the gene matches: 10. The CDR3 runs 14 residues. Germline CDR1 is SGDLS and CDR2 is YYNGEE. CDR3 protein: CASSPTGKRGEQYF. CDR3 sequence (DNA): TGTGCCAGCAGCCCGACAGGGAAGAGGGGCGAGCAGTACTTC.

The V call is TRBV11-2, the J call TRBJ2-7, with a weak D call TRBD2 (6 bases). The CDR3 length is 15 residues. V lost 5 bases to trimming and J lost 0 bases, with 14 bases between them. Germline V gene sequence: CDR1 SGHAT, CDR2 FQNNGV. The CDR3 DNA sequence: TGTGCCAGCAGCACCCCCGGGAGAGACTCCTACGAGCAGTACTTC. Protein product: CASSTPGRDSYEQYF.

This clone was counted a single time. J is TRBJ2-4 and V is TRBV2; D is ambiguous. Trimming removed 1 base at V and 9 bases at J, with 4 bases between. Germline CDR1 reads SNHLY; CDR2 reads FYNNEI. This CDR3 is 11 amino acids long. The CDR3 sequence: CASSEVAIQYF. In DNA, the CDR3 is TGTGCCAGCAGTGAAGTGGCCATTCAGTACTTC.

The chain joins TRBV2 to TRBJ1-5, with D possibly matching TRBD1 (6 bases). Germline V gives CDR1 SNHLY, CDR2 FYNNEI. The ends were cut back, 7 bases at V and 5 bases at J, with 12 bases in the middle. This CDR3 has 13 residues. CDR3 amino acids: CASTTGTDQPQHF. CDR3 sequence (DNA): TGTGCCAGCACCACAGGGACCGATCAGCCCCAGCATTTT.

The chain couples TRBV3-1 (or the pseudogene TRBV3-2) to TRBJ2-7, with D possibly matching TRBD2 (5 bases). Germline V gene sequence: CDR1 LGHDT, CDR2 YNNKEL (reference sequence). The V gene lost 9 bases and the J gene lost 0 bases, with 15 bases spanning the gap. The length of the CDR3 is 14 residues. CDR3 in DNA: TGTGCCAGAACGCTCCGGGATGGCTCCTACGAGCAGTACTTC. Its translation: CARTLRDGSYEQYF.

The V gene is TRBV19, the J gene TRBJ1-2; TRBD1 might be the D (6 bases). This CDR3 has 14 amino acids. Germline values: CDR1 LNHDA, CDR2 SQIVND (reference sequence). Trimming left V 5 bases short and J 0 bases short, with 10 bases between. The CDR3 region has the DNA TGTGCCAGTAGTGTGACAGGAGCTAACTATGGCTACACCTTC. Translating it yields CASSVTGANYGYTF.

This chain links TRBV27 with TRBJ2-2; D may be TRBD2 (6 bases). There are 15 residues in the CDR3. V lost 2 bases to trimming and J lost 5 bases, with 12 bases between them. Germline-derived CDR1 and CDR2 are MNHEY and SMNVEV (reference sequence). The CDR3 loop reads CASSLGGPGTGELFF. In DNA, the CDR3 is TGTGCCAGCAGTTTAGGAGGGCCCGGGACCGGGGAGCTGTTTTTT.

The gene calls are TRBV28 and TRBJ1-5; a possible D gene is TRBD1 (5 bases). Germline V gene lookup returns CDR1 MDHEN and CDR2 SYDVKM. V lost 5 bases and J lost 0, with 11 bases in between. CDR3 length: 15 residues. The DNA of the CDR3 is TGTGCCAGCAGTGCGGACATTCATAGCAATCAGCCCCAGCATTTT. Protein sequence: CASSADIHSNQPQHF.

With respect to this clone: One end of the junction varies from germline; a read error may be responsible. The J gene is TRBJ2-5, the V gene TRBV7-7; 8 nucleotides match TRBD2. This CDR3 has 16 amino acids. Germline CDR1 and CDR2: SSHAT and FNYEAQ (reference sequence). The CDR3 loop is CASSPLFGRAPETQYF. CDR3 sequence (DNA): TGTGCTAGCAGCCCCCTTTTCGGGAGGGCCCCAGAGACCCAGTACTTC.

The V and J genes are TRBV4-2 and TRBJ2-7, with 7 bases fitting TRBD1. The CDR3 is 14 amino acids. Germline values: CDR1 LGHNA, CDR2 YNFKEQ. J lost 1 base, V lost 4 bases, and 4 bases had no gene match. CDR3 sequence (DNA): TGTGCCAGCAGCCCTGGGACAGCTTCCTACGAGCAGTACTTC. Translating it yields CASSPGTASYEQYF.

The V call is TRBV19, the J call TRBJ2-7; 7 bases line up with TRBD1. V trimming: 4 bases; J trimming: 0 bases; junction bases outside the gene matches: 9. The germline V gene encodes CDR1 LNHDA and CDR2 SQIVND (reference sequence). CDR3 length: 16 residues. CDR3 DNA sequence: TGTGCCAGTAGTAGTTACTCCAGGGGGTACTCCTACGAGCAGTACTTC. Translating gives CASSSYSRGYSYEQYF.

V usage is TRBV5-1 and J usage is TRBJ1-1, with TRBD1 matching 7 bases. The V gene's germline CDR1 is SGHRS and CDR2 YFSETQ. The V and J ends lost 2 bases and 4 bases, in that order; junction bases with no gene match: 11. There are 16 residues in the CDR3. This CDR3 is CASSFTQGGLGTEAFF. Here the CDR3 DNA reads TGCGCCAGCAGCTTTACCCAGGGGGGCCTTGGCACTGAAGCTTTCTTT.